These T cell receptor beta chains were read from a single sample in a study of beta chain features in type 1 diabetes. TCRdb's table, derived via immunoSEQ multiplex PCR, lists solely in-frame clones and lacks some. The sample lists about 320,000 clones; around 15% were seen once. What was sequenced was central memory CD4+ T cells from blood. The receptors were sampled from a man aged 25 to 40 in good health. CDR3s include the opening cysteine and the closing phenylalanine or tryptophan. Each record gives: D gene, V gene, J gene, clone size, CDR3 DNA, CDR3 protein. The D gene is left open where the match is weak. Clone size, where shown, is once, few, many, or a class for clones that have expanded.

d_call: .; v_call: TRBV11-3; j_call: TRBJ2-7; clone_size: few; cdr3_nt: TGTGCCAGCAGCACCAGGGCCGACTACGAGCAGTACTTC; cdr3_aa: CASSTRADYEQYF
d_call: .; v_call: TRBV4-2; j_call: TRBJ2-3; clone_size: .; cdr3_nt: TGTGCCAGCAGCCCCAGACAGGGGAGGGCAGATACGCAGTATTTT; cdr3_aa: CASSPRQGRADTQYF
d_call: .; v_call: TRBV7-6; j_call: TRBJ1-1; clone_size: few; cdr3_nt: TGTGCCAGCAGCTTAATTGCGGGTACGGCCATGAACACTGAAGCTTTCTTT; cdr3_aa: CASSLIAGTAMNTEAFF
d_call: .; v_call: TRBV6-1; j_call: TRBJ2-6; clone_size: many; cdr3_nt: TGTGCCAGCAGCCTGGACGGCTCGGGGGCCAACGTCCTGACTTTC; cdr3_aa: CASSLDGSGANVLTF
d_call: .; v_call: TRBV7-2; j_call: TRBJ2-7; clone_size: .; cdr3_nt: TGTGCCAGCAGCTTAGCGCCCAGGGCCAAGCAGTACTTC; cdr3_aa: CASSLAPRAKQYF
d_call: TRBD1; v_call: TRBV10-3; j_call: TRBJ2-5; clone_size: few; cdr3_nt: TGTGCCATCCGTGATCTCACAGGGGGCGGAGAGACCCAGTACTTC; cdr3_aa: CAIRDLTGGGETQYF
d_call: TRBD2; v_call: TRBV27; j_call: TRBJ2-5; clone_size: .; cdr3_nt: TGTGCCAGCAGTCCCGGGAGGTTCCAAGAGACCCAGTACTTC; cdr3_aa: CASSPGRFQETQYF
d_call: .; v_call: TRBV21-1; j_call: TRBJ1-2; clone_size: .; cdr3_nt: TGTGCCAGCAGCTCAAAACCAGAGGGTTTTAACTATGGCTACACCTTC; cdr3_aa: CASSSKPEGFNYGYTF
d_call: .; v_call: TRBV2; j_call: TRBJ1-2; clone_size: .; cdr3_nt: TGTGCCAGCAATCACCAGGAGGAGGGGTATGGCTACACCTTC; cdr3_aa: CASNHQEEGYGYTF
d_call: TRBD1; v_call: TRBV5-1; j_call: TRBJ1-6; clone_size: .; cdr3_nt: TGCGCCAGCAGCGTACAGGGGAGCTCCTATAATTCACCCCTCCACTTT; cdr3_aa: CASSVQGSSYNSPLHF
d_call: .; v_call: TRBV19; j_call: TRBJ2-3; clone_size: .; cdr3_nt: TGTGCCAGTAGTATCGGGGATACGCAGTATTTT; cdr3_aa: CASSIGDTQYF
d_call: TRBD2; v_call: TRBV11-3; j_call: TRBJ2-2; clone_size: few; cdr3_nt: TGTGCCAGCAGCCCAGGTCCAGCGGGAGAAACCGGGGAGCTGTTTTTT; cdr3_aa: CASSPGPAGETGELFF
d_call: .; v_call: TRBV29-1; j_call: TRBJ1-5; clone_size: .; cdr3_nt: TGCAGCGTCGCCGAAACCTATAGCAATCAGCCCCAGCATTTT; cdr3_aa: CSVAETYSNQPQHF
d_call: .; v_call: TRBV7-2; j_call: TRBJ2-1; clone_size: .; cdr3_nt: TGTGCCAGCAGCTTAGGACAGAAATGGAATGAGCAGTTCTTC; cdr3_aa: CASSLGQKWNEQFF
d_call: TRBD1; v_call: TRBV6-6; j_call: TRBJ2-7; clone_size: .; cdr3_nt: TGTGCCAGCAGTTACTCTCCGGGACAGGGAACGGAGCAGTACTTC; cdr3_aa: CASSYSPGQGTEQYF
d_call: .; v_call: TRBV7-8; j_call: TRBJ1-2; clone_size: .; cdr3_nt: TGTGCCAGCAGCCCCCAAATCGGACAACCTCGCTACACCTTC; cdr3_aa: CASSPQIGQPRYTF
d_call: TRBD1; v_call: TRBV6-5; j_call: TRBJ1-1; clone_size: few; cdr3_nt: TGTGCCAGCAGTTCGGACAGGGTGAACACTGAAGCTTTCTTT; cdr3_aa: CASSSDRVNTEAFF
d_call: TRBD1; v_call: TRBV6-6; j_call: TRBJ1-3; clone_size: .; cdr3_nt: TGTGCCAGCAGTTACACCGACAGGGAGGGGAACACCATATATTTT; cdr3_aa: CASSYTDREGNTIYF
d_call: .; v_call: TRBV15; j_call: TRBJ2-1; clone_size: .; cdr3_nt: TGTGCCACCAGCAGAAATACAGGTAATGAGCAGTTCTTC; cdr3_aa: CATSRNTGNEQFF
d_call: TRBD2; v_call: TRBV7-3; j_call: TRBJ2-3; clone_size: few; cdr3_nt: TGTGCCAGCAGCATTACGGGGGGTCGCACAGATACGCAGTATTTT; cdr3_aa: CASSITGGRTDTQYF
d_call: .; v_call: TRBV9; j_call: TRBJ2-2; clone_size: .; cdr3_nt: TGTGCCAGCAGCGTAGACTATTCTCTACGGGCCGGGGAGCTGTTTTTT; cdr3_aa: CASSVDYSLRAGELFF
d_call: .; v_call: TRBV7-2; j_call: TRBJ2-5; clone_size: many; cdr3_nt: TGTGCCAGCAGCGCGCGGGGGCGGGAGACCCAGTACTTC; cdr3_aa: CASSARGRETQYF
d_call: TRBD2; v_call: TRBV29-1; j_call: TRBJ2-1; clone_size: .; cdr3_nt: TGCAGCGTTGAAGCCCAGCGGGGGGCCACCTACAATGAGCAGTTCTTC; cdr3_aa: CSVEAQRGATYNEQFF
d_call: .; v_call: TRBV5-4; j_call: TRBJ1-4; clone_size: .; cdr3_nt: TGTGCCAGCAGCTCTACATTAAACGAAAAACTGTTTTTT; cdr3_aa: CASSSTLNEKLFF
d_call: TRBD1; v_call: TRBV5-1; j_call: TRBJ2-5; clone_size: few; cdr3_nt: TGCGCCAGCAGCCCCGGGACAGCTAGGGAGACCCAGTACTTC; cdr3_aa: CASSPGTARETQYF
d_call: .; v_call: TRBV6-5; j_call: TRBJ2-3; clone_size: .; cdr3_nt: TGTGCCAGCAGTGGATACGGGGGTGGGCCTGAGACGCAGTATTTT; cdr3_aa: CASSGYGGGPETQYF
d_call: .; v_call: TRBV9; j_call: TRBJ2-2; clone_size: few; cdr3_nt: TGTGCCAGCAGCGTAGGCAATTCCAACACCGGGGAGCTGTTTTTT; cdr3_aa: CASSVGNSNTGELFF
d_call: .; v_call: TRBV9; j_call: TRBJ1-3; clone_size: .; cdr3_nt: TGTGCCAGCAGCCTGAGGGACTCTGGAAACACCATATATTTT; cdr3_aa: CASSLRDSGNTIYF
d_call: .; v_call: TRBV5-6; j_call: TRBJ1-5; clone_size: many; cdr3_nt: TGTGCCAGCAGCTTGTACGACAGGTCGCGGCAGCCCCAGCATTTT; cdr3_aa: CASSLYDRSRQPQHF
d_call: .; v_call: TRBV7-2; j_call: TRBJ2-7; clone_size: few; cdr3_nt: TGTGCCAGCAGCTCAGGACGGCTCTCCTACGAGCAGTACTTC; cdr3_aa: CASSSGRLSYEQYF
d_call: .; v_call: TRBV7-8; j_call: TRBJ2-6; clone_size: few; cdr3_nt: TGTGCCAGCAGCTTTGACAGGAGGCGTGTTCTTTCTGGGGCCAACGTCCTGACTTTC; cdr3_aa: CASSFDRRRVLSGANVLTF
d_call: .; v_call: TRBV9; j_call: TRBJ2-5; clone_size: .; cdr3_nt: TGTGCCAGCAGCGTACAGGGGTTTAGGGAGACCCAGTACTTC; cdr3_aa: CASSVQGFRETQYF
d_call: TRBD1; v_call: TRBV6-6; j_call: TRBJ2-6; clone_size: .; cdr3_nt: TGTGCCAGCAAGGGACAGGGGCTAAGTGGGGCCAACGTCCTGACTTTC; cdr3_aa: CASKGQGLSGANVLTF
d_call: .; v_call: TRBV6-5; j_call: TRBJ1-2; clone_size: few; cdr3_nt: TGTGCCAGCACGAGGGCCGGAAACTATGGCTACACCTTC; cdr3_aa: CASTRAGNYGYTF
d_call: TRBD2; v_call: TRBV7-2; j_call: TRBJ2-1; clone_size: many; cdr3_nt: TGTGCCAGCAGCTTGAGTAGCGGGGGGCACAATGAGCAGTTCTTC; cdr3_aa: CASSLSSGGHNEQFF
d_call: TRBD2; v_call: TRBV7-9; j_call: TRBJ2-3; clone_size: .; cdr3_nt: TGTGCCAGCAGCCCTGAACCTAGCGGATCTAGCACAGATACGCAGTATTTT; cdr3_aa: CASSPEPSGSSTDTQYF
d_call: .; v_call: TRBV27; j_call: TRBJ2-5; clone_size: .; cdr3_nt: TGTGCCAGCAGTCTCCGAGGGGCTAGCCAGACCCAGTACTTC; cdr3_aa: CASSLRGASQTQYF
d_call: .; v_call: TRBV5-8; j_call: TRBJ1-3; clone_size: .; cdr3_nt: TGTGCCAGCAGCTCAGGACGGCACAGAGCCTCTGGAAACACCATATATTTT; cdr3_aa: CASSSGRHRASGNTIYF
d_call: .; v_call: TRBV7-9; j_call: TRBJ2-2; clone_size: few; cdr3_nt: TGTGCCAGCAGCTCCGACAGTGATACCGGGGAGCTGTTTTTT; cdr3_aa: CASSSDSDTGELFF
d_call: .; v_call: TRBV7-8; j_call: TRBJ1-1; clone_size: .; cdr3_nt: TGTGCCAGCAGCTTAGGGTGGGGCGTTGTTAACACTGAAGCTTTCTTT; cdr3_aa: CASSLGWGVVNTEAFF
d_call: .; v_call: TRBV6-5; j_call: TRBJ2-1; clone_size: .; cdr3_nt: TGTGCCAGCAGTTTAACGGGGCCCTTCTACAATGAGCAGTTCTTC; cdr3_aa: CASSLTGPFYNEQFF
d_call: TRBD2; v_call: TRBV19; j_call: TRBJ2-1; clone_size: .; cdr3_nt: TGTGCCAGTAGTATCGCGTCGGGGGGTGAGCAGTTCTTC; cdr3_aa: CASSIASGGEQFF
d_call: .; v_call: TRBV9; j_call: TRBJ1-2; clone_size: few; cdr3_nt: TGTGCCAGCAGCGTAGGAGGGGTGGAAGGCTACACCTTC; cdr3_aa: CASSVGGVEGYTF
d_call: .; v_call: TRBV7-2; j_call: TRBJ1-6; clone_size: .; cdr3_nt: TGTGCCAGCAGCTTCCGCAGGCTAACTAGCTCCTATAATTCACCCCTCCACTTT; cdr3_aa: CASSFRRLTSSYNSPLHF
d_call: .; v_call: TRBV9; j_call: TRBJ2-3; clone_size: .; cdr3_nt: TGTGCCAGCAGTAGTGTAGGGGGACATACGCAGTATTTT; cdr3_aa: CASSSVGGHTQYF
d_call: TRBD1; v_call: TRBV30; j_call: TRBJ2-3; clone_size: .; cdr3_nt: TGTGCCTGCGGGACAGGGCAAGAAGGGGGTACGCAGTATTTT; cdr3_aa: CACGTGQEGGTQYF
d_call: TRBD1; v_call: TRBV5-1; j_call: TRBJ2-3; clone_size: .; cdr3_nt: TGCGCCAGCAGCACCGGGACAGGGGCGGCAGATACGCAGTATTTT; cdr3_aa: CASSTGTGAADTQYF
d_call: .; v_call: TRBV2; j_call: TRBJ1-2; clone_size: few; cdr3_nt: TGTGCCAGCACCAGATCACAGGTTTTTTATGGCTACACCTTC; cdr3_aa: CASTRSQVFYGYTF
d_call: TRBD1; v_call: TRBV25-1; j_call: TRBJ1-1; clone_size: .; cdr3_nt: TGTGCCAGCAGTGAATGGGACAGCGTGAACACTGAAGCTTTCTTT; cdr3_aa: CASSEWDSVNTEAFF
d_call: TRBD2; v_call: TRBV10-3; j_call: TRBJ2-1; clone_size: few; cdr3_nt: TGTGCCATCAGTGACCTAGCGGGGGCCTTCAATGAGCAGTTCTTC; cdr3_aa: CAISDLAGAFNEQFF